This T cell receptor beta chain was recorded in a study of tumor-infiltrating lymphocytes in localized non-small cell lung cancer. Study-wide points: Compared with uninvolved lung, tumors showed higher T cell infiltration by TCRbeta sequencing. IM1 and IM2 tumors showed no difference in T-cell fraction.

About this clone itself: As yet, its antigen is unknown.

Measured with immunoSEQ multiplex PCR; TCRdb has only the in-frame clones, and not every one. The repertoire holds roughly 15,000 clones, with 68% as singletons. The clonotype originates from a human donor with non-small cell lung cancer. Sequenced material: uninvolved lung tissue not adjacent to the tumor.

CDR3 in DNA: TGTGCCAGTACCGACCTTGGAATTCAGTACTTC. It yields the protein CASTDLGIQYF. The chain uses TRBV19 and TRBJ2-4; D is uncertain. Germline V gene data show CDR1 as LNHDA and CDR2 as SQIVND (reference sequence). This CDR3 is built from 11 residues. V lost 7 bases to trimming and J lost 10 bases, with 11 bases between them.